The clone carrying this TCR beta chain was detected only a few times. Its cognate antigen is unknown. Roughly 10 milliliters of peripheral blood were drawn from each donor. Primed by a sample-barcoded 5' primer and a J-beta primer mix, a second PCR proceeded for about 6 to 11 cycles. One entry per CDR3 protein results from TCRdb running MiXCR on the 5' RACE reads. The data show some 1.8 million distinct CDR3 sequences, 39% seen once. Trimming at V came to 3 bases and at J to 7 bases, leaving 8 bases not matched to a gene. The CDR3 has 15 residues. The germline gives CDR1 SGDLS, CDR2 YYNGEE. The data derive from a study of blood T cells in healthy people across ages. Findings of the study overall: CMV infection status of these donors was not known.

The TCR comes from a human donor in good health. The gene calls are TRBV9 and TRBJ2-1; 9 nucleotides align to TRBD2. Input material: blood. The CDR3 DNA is TGTGCCAGCAGCGCCACCGGGACTAGCCGGAATGAGCAGTTCTTC. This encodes CASSATGTSRNEQFF.